The 21 T cell receptor beta chains below all came from one sample that was sequenced in a study of T cells in Graves' hyperthyroidism and ophthalmopathy. Amplification of TCR beta CDR3 regions was performed using RNA transcripts as template. HTBI primers were used for first-round RT-PCR of the TCR CDR3. TCRdb analysed the multiplex PCR reads with MiXCR anew, one entry per CDR3 protein. The repertoire consists of about 510,000 distinct CDR3 sequences, with about 15% occurring once and the leading ten covering roughly 13%. The sequenced material came from blood. All receptors come from a woman between 40 and 55 years old with Graves' hyperthyroidism.

This chain connects TRBV5-7 to TRBJ2-1, with 10 bases aligning to TRBD2. TRBV5-7 is given ORF status, its function remaining uncertain. The CDR3 has 16 residues. Trimming removed 4 bases from V and 4 bases from J; junction bases left unmatched: 8. Here the CDR3 DNA reads TGTGCCAGCAGCGAGGGAGCGGGAGGGTCATACAATGAGCAGTTCTTC. As protein: CASSEGAGGSYNEQFF.

This chain connects TRBV7-2 to TRBJ2-7; 10 bases map to TRBD2. The CDR3 has 15 residues. Germline V gene data show CDR1 as SGHTA and CDR2 as FQGNSA. The V segment lost 5 bases and the J segment 9 bases; nucleotides outside the gene matches: 13. The CDR3 DNA is TGTGCCAGCAGCCCACAGGGACTAGCGTGGAATGGGCAGTACTTC. This sequence encodes CASSPQGLAWNGQYF.

This clonotype was detected ten times or more. This rearrangement joins TRBV7-9 to TRBJ2-1; the D call may be TRBD1 or TRBD2 (7 bases each). V was trimmed by 1 base and J by 2 bases, leaving 12 bases between them. The germline CDR1 and CDR2 sequences are SEHNR and FQNEAQ (reference sequence). This CDR3 comprises 16 residues. The DNA for the CDR3 is TGTGCCAGCAGCTTAGGTTCAGGGGGGGCCTACAATGAGCAGTTCTTC. Residues: CASSLGSGGAYNEQFF.

As concerns this clonotype: Being one base from a much bigger clone, this may be a read error. The DNA for the CDR3 is TGTGCCAGCAGTTACCCAACTAGCGGGGACACAGATACGCAGTATTTT. Amino acids: CASSYPTSGDTDTQYF. The chain couples TRBV6-2 or TRBV6-3 to TRBJ2-3; 10 bases agree with TRBD2. V was pared by 2 bases and J by 2 bases, with 4 bases of the junction left unmatched. This CDR3 region has 16 residues. Germline lookup yields CDR1 MNHEY and CDR2 SVGEGT.

This clonotype was found many times. The V call is TRBV20-1, the J call TRBJ2-3, with 7 bases matching TRBD1. This CDR3 has 15 amino acids. The V and J ends lost 0 bases and 3 bases, in that order; junction bases with no gene match: 6. Germline loops: CDR1 DFQATT, CDR2 SNEGSKA (reference sequence). CDR3 region: CSARDLQGWTDTQYF. CDR3 DNA: TGCAGTGCTAGAGATCTACAGGGGTGGACAGATACGCAGTATTTT.

There are a few counts of this clonotype. J is TRBJ2-7 and V is TRBV27, with 8 bases that match TRBD1. Per germline, CDR1 MNHEY and CDR2 SMNVEV (reference sequence). The CDR3 contains 15 residues. Trimming took 1 base from V and 3 from J; bases not matched to a gene: 5. CDR3 sequence: CASSLFAGQVYEQYF. The CDR3, as DNA: TGTGCCAGCAGTTTATTTGCGGGACAGGTCTACGAGCAGTACTTC.

The V and J genes are TRBV20-1 and TRBJ2-7; D unclear. The germline CDR1 and CDR2 sequences are DFQATT and SNEGSKA (reference sequence). Trimming removed 0 bases from V and 7 bases from J, with 16 bases in between. The length of the CDR3 is 14 residues. CDR3 bases: TGCAGTGCTAGAGATTATCGGCGCCTGTCGGAGCAGTACTTC. The encoded protein is CSARDYRRLSEQYF.

There are many counts of this clonotype. The V call is TRBV6-1, the J call TRBJ2-7; 10 bases map to TRBD2. The germline V gene has CDR1 MNHNS and CDR2 SASEGT. Trimming removed 7 bases from V and 6 bases from J; junction bases left unmatched: 9. The CDR3 contains 14 residues. This CDR3 is CASIQAGGPSEQYF. In DNA, the CDR3 is TGTGCCAGCATACAAGCGGGAGGGCCTAGCGAGCAGTACTTC.

The sample holds one count of this clonotype. CDR3 sequence: CSARGPGQGPPNEQYF. The CDR3 DNA follows: TGCAGTGCTAGAGGGCCGGGACAGGGTCCCCCGAACGAGCAGTACTTC. The rearrangement uses TRBV20-1 and TRBJ2-7, with TRBD1 matching 9 bases. The germline V gene encodes CDR1 DFQATT and CDR2 SNEGSKA (reference sequence). After removal of 1 base from V and 5 bases from J, the junction contained 12 bases not matched to a gene. This CDR3 spans 16 amino acids.

Only a few counts were recorded for this clonotype. The chain combines TRBV20-1 with TRBJ2-2, with 7 bases aligning to TRBD1. Per the germline V gene, CDR1 is DFQATT and CDR2 is SNEGSKA (reference sequence). CDR3 size: 15 residues. V lost 3 bases and J lost 4; bases outside the gene matches: 8. The CDR3 DNA is TGCAGTGCTAGGGCCCCGGGACAGAGCACCGGGGAGCTGTTTTTT. This sequence encodes CSARAPGQSTGELFF.

This clonotype showed up many times. The CDR3 DNA is TGTGCCAGCAGCCAAGAACAGGGACTCTCACCCCTCCACTTT. Translating gives CASSQEQGLSPLHF. V is TRBV3-1 and J is TRBJ1-6, with D possibly TRBD1 on 6 matching bases. Germline CDR1 LGHDT, CDR2 YNNKEL (reference sequence). The germline V and J ends were trimmed by 0 bases and 10 bases, with 10 bases remaining between them. This CDR3 has 14 residues.

This chain uses TRBV30 with TRBJ1-1; D remains ambiguous. CDR1 is GTSNPN, CDR2 SVGIG, per germline (reference sequence). Trimming pared 3 bases from V and 0 bases from J, leaving 11 bases between. The CDR3 is made up of 14 amino acids. The CDR3 loop reads CAWRNRGLNTEAFF. The CDR3 region has the DNA TGTGCCTGGAGAAACCGAGGGTTGAACACTGAAGCTTTCTTT.

This clonotype was seen repeatedly, ten times or more. The chain combines TRBV5-1 with TRBJ2-3, with 7 bases that match TRBD1. V dropped 0 bases and J dropped 0; count of bases not matched to a gene: 4. CDR3 length equals 16 residues. Looked up from germline, CDR1 is SGHRS and CDR2 is YFSETQ. CDR3 amino acids: CASSLDRGSSTDTQYF. CDR3 sequence (DNA): TGCGCCAGCAGCTTGGACAGGGGCTCTAGCACAGATACGCAGTATTTT.

The chain is built from TRBV4-2 and TRBJ2-3; 10 bases map to TRBD2. The CDR3 consists of 18 residues. The V gene end was trimmed by 0 bases and the J gene end by 2 bases; junction bases not matched to a gene: 8. Germline-derived CDR1 and CDR2 are LGHNA and YNFKEQ. CDR3: CASSQDMIAGGPTDTQYF. The CDR3 DNA reads as TGTGCCAGCAGCCAAGATATGATAGCGGGAGGCCCCACAGATACGCAGTATTTT.

The sample holds one count of this clonotype. J is TRBJ2-1 and V is TRBV9; possibly TRBD2 for D (5 bases). CDR1 and CDR2 (germline): SGDLS, YYNGEE. The CDR3 covers 16 residues. V was clipped by 3 bases and J by 9 bases, with 22 bases between them. The CDR3 protein is CASSAPLADINSEQFF. The CDR3 nucleotides are TGTGCCAGCAGCGCCCCCCTAGCAGATATTAACAGTGAGCAGTTCTTC.

This clonotype has a count of ten or more. The rearrangement uses TRBV20-1 and TRBJ2-1; D is possibly TRBD1 (6 bases). The V and J ends lost 1 base and 11 bases respectively, with 9 bases between them. The CDR3 extends over 11 amino acids. Germline values: CDR1 DFQATT, CDR2 SNEGSKA (reference sequence). CDR3 protein: CSARVGAQQFF. Written as DNA, the CDR3 is TGCAGTGCTAGAGTGGGGGCCCAGCAGTTCTTC.

This clonotype has ten or more counts. The rearrangement uses TRBV2 and TRBJ2-7; D is uncertain. Trimming shortened V by 6 bases and J by 0 bases, and 15 bases separated the two germline ends. This CDR3 region has 15 residues. Germline V gene data show CDR1 as SNHLY and CDR2 as FYNNEI. In DNA, the CDR3 is TGTGCCAGCAGCCCGGCAGTCTCACTCTCCTACGAGCAGTACTTC. It encodes CASSPAVSLSYEQYF.

This clonotype was recorded many times. The chain carries TRBV12-3 or TRBV12-4 and TRBJ2-7; the match to TRBD1 covers 7 bases. CDR3 length equals 16 residues. J lost 2 bases, V lost 2 bases, and 9 bases had no gene match. The CDR3 DNA sequence: TGTGCCAGCAGTTTATCAGCCGGGACAGTGGCCTACGAGCAGTACTTC. It translates to CASSLSAGTVAYEQYF.

For this clonotype: At one of its ends the junction is not consistent with the germline gene, which may arise from a read error. The CDR3 sequence: CTSSQDEGLNTEAFF. CDR3 sequence (DNA): TGCACCAGCAGCCAAGATGAGGGGCTGAACACTGAAGCTTTCTTT. The chain combines TRBV4-1 with TRBJ1-1; possible D gene TRBD1, 5 bases. The CDR3 contains 15 residues. The germline gives CDR1 MGHRA, CDR2 YSYEKL.

This clonotype was seen ten or more times. The chain joins TRBV10-3 to TRBJ2-1; 10 positions match TRBD2. Trimming took 0 bases from V and 0 from J; bases not matched to a gene: 2. This CDR3 is built from 17 residues. From germline, CDR1 is ENHRY and CDR2 SYGVKD. CDR3 bases: TGTGCCATCAGTGAGTCCAGCGGGAGGGGCTCCTACAATGAGCAGTTCTTC. Residues: CAISESSGRGSYNEQFF.

This chain links TRBV12-3 or TRBV12-4 with TRBJ1-6, with D perhaps TRBD1 (5 bases). The ends were cut back, 6 bases at V and 5 bases at J, with 14 bases in the middle. CDR3 length equals 15 residues. In DNA, the CDR3 is TGTGCCAGCAGATTGGACCGAGGGGATAATTCACCCCTCCACTTT. Encoded protein: CASRLDRGDNSPLHF.